This entry describes one T cell receptor beta chain. The antigen remains unidentified. The sample belongs to a study of OX40 agonist ivuxolimab in advanced cancers. Study context: An anti-OX40 (CD134) antibody with agonistic activity, ivuxolimab, was administered to patients.

Whole-study results and caveats: On average, CD8+ T cells showed a greater number of expanded clones than CD4+. Researchers did not determine the expanded peripheral T cells' antigen specificity.

CDR1 is MNHNY and CDR2 is SVGAGI in the germline V gene (reference sequence). V lost 5 bases, J lost 0 bases, and 14 bases lay in between. The CDR3 is 15 amino acids. Some clones are missing from TCRdb's copy, which holds only in-frame ones; the method was immunoSEQ multiplex PCR. The table has about 58,000 clones, roughly 83% seen once. Sequenced here: CD4+ or CD8+ T cells sorted from blood, sampled in a trial of the OX40 agonist ivuxolimab. The rearrangement uses TRBV6-6 and TRBJ2-7; either TRBD1 or TRBD2 may fit D (5 bases each). The clonotype was recovered from an adult with an advanced solid tumor such as melanoma, head and neck, liver or kidney cancer. The CDR3 nucleotides are TGTGCCAGCAGTGGGACGTCTCATCGCTCCTACGAGCAGTACTTC. Amino acids: CASSGTSHRSYEQYF.